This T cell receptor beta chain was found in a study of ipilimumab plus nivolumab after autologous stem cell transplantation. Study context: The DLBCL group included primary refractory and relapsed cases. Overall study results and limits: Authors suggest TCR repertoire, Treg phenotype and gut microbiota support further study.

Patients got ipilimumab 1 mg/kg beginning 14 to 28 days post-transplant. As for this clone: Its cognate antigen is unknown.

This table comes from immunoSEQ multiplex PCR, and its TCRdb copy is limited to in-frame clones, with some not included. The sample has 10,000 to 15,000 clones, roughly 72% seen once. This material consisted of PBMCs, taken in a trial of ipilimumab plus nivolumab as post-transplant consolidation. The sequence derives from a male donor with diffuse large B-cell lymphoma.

The CDR3 DNA reads TGTGCCAGCAGCGTTAGCGGGAGGAACACAGATACGCAGTATTTT. Residues: CASSVSGRNTDTQYF. V is TRBV9 and J is TRBJ2-3; 10 positions agree with TRBD2. CDR3 length equals 15 residues. In germline, CDR1 is SGDLS, CDR2 YYNGEE. Trimming cost V 2 bases and J 2 bases; bases outside gene matches: 2. Variable domain in full (rest from reference TRBV9 and TRBJ2-3): DSGVTQTPKHLITATGQRVTLRCSPRSGDLSVYWYQQSLDQGLQFLIQYYNGEERAKGNILERFSAQQFPDLHSELNLSSLELGDSALYFCASSVSGRNTDTQYFGPGTRLTVL.